This entry lists 17 T cell receptor beta chains sequenced from one sample in a study of blood T cells in healthy people across ages. The authors ran a second PCR of about 7 to 11 cycles using a sample-barcoded 5' primer and a J-beta primer mix. TCRdb processed the 5' RACE reads anew with MiXCR; each CDR3 protein has one entry. Of 650,000 to 700,000 distinct CDR3 sequences listed, roughly 30% are singletons. Sequencing was done on a sample of blood. The receptors originated from a woman of 80 years or more in good health.

A note on this clonotype: A read error may be the cause here, since a much bigger clone is one base away. The genes are TRBV12-3 or TRBV12-4 and TRBJ1-2; TRBD1 aligns across 8 bases. The ends lost 1 base at V and 6 bases at J; junction bases unmatched: 13. The length of the CDR3 is 17 residues. The CDR3 loop reads CASSLGEDRARCHGYTF. The CDR3 DNA sequence: TGTGCCAGCAGTTTAGGAGAGGACAGGGCACGATGCCATGGCTACACCTTC.

With regard to this clonotype: Here the CDR3 omits its conserved ending phenylalanine or tryptophan, so a read error is the likely source. This sequence joins TRBV5-1 and TRBJ2-2; 9 bases line up with TRBD2. Unmatched junction bases numbered 3, after V lost 3 bases and J lost 3 bases. Germline assignment: CDR1 SGHRS and CDR2 YFSETQ. This CDR3 comprises 15 residues. As DNA, the CDR3 is TGCGCCAGCAGCTGGCAGCGGGGGGACACCGGGGAGCTGTTTTTG. Translated, it gives CASSWQRGDTGELFL.

To note about this clonotype: Given a much more abundant clone one base away, this may be a read error. The rearrangement joins TRBV3-1 to TRBJ2-7; TRBD2 aligns across 9 bases. The germline CDR1 and CDR2 sequences are LGHDT and YNNKEL (reference sequence). CDR3 length: 16 residues. In DNA form, the CDR3 reads TGTGCCAGCAGCCAAGCCCTAGCGGGGAGTTACTACGGGCAGTACTTC. Translation: CASSQALAGSYYGQYF.

Notes on this clonotype: A read error may explain this, as a much larger clone is one base away. This sequence joins TRBV4-2 and TRBJ2-7; D gene uncertain. Trimming stripped 1 base from V and 8 bases from J, with 9 bases between. This CDR3 region has 12 residues. Germline CDR1 and CDR2: LGHNA and YNFKEQ. CDR3 loop: CASSQVLTQQYF. The CDR3 nucleotides are TGTGCCAGCAGCCAAGTGTTGACCCAGCAGTACTTC.

This clonotype has at least ten counts. The J gene is TRBJ1-2, the V gene TRBV5-1, with TRBD1 identical over 10 bases. The ends lost 0 bases at V and 6 bases at J; junction bases unmatched: 2. Germline V gene data show CDR1 as SGHRS and CDR2 as YFSETQ. The CDR3 spans 14 residues. CDR3 sequence reads: CASSLGGTGDGYTF. DNA for the CDR3: TGCGCCAGCAGCTTGGGAGGGACAGGGGATGGCTACACCTTC.

This sequence joins TRBV30 and TRBJ1-6; D remains unclear. The CDR3 totals 11 residues. The germline CDR1 and CDR2 sequences are GTSNPN and SVGIG (reference sequence). Trimming shortened V by 2 bases and J by 15 bases, and 11 bases separated the two germline ends. Here the CDR3 DNA reads TGTGCCTGGAGTCAAACACGCCACCTCCACTTT. Protein product: CAWSQTRHLHF.

The chain recombines TRBV13 with TRBJ2-3; the D gene is possibly TRBD2 (5 bases). Trimming removed 3 bases from V and 3 bases from J, with 16 bases in between. The CDR3 consists of 16 residues. Germline CDR1 reads PRHDT; CDR2 reads FYEKMQ (reference sequence). CDR3 sequence: CASSFRRGAKTDTQYF. The CDR3 DNA sequence: TGTGCCAGCAGCTTTCGTCGGGGTGCTAAAACAGATACGCAGTATTTT.

Remarks on this clonotype: One end of the junction does not line up with germline, which may come from a read error. The chain is built from TRBV20-1 and TRBJ2-6, with 7 bases aligning to TRBD2. Germline loops: CDR1 DFQATT, CDR2 SNEGSKA (reference sequence). CDR3 size: 16 residues. The CDR3 loop reads CSARDPGGSGANVRTF. The CDR3 region has the DNA TGCAGTGCTAGAGATCCGGGGGGATCTGGGGCCAACGTCCGGACTTTC.

This CDR3 is CASTSGIGNTGELFF. CDR3 DNA: TGTGCCAGCACCTCCGGTATCGGAAACACCGGGGAGCTGTTTTTT. The J gene is TRBJ2-2, the V gene TRBV7-6; D gene unclear. The V and J ends lost 7 bases and 2 bases respectively, with 14 bases between them. The CDR3 is 15 residues long. The germline V gene has CDR1 SGHVS and CDR2 FNYEAQ. Full variable domain (missing parts from reference TRBV7-6 and TRBJ2-2): GAGVSQSPRYKVTKRGQDVALRCDPISGHVSLYWYRQALGQGPEFLTYFNYEAQQDKSGLPNDRFSAERPEGSISTLTIQRTEQRDSAMYRCASTSGIGNTGELFFGEGSRLTVL.

This clonotype was counted ten times or more. The V call is TRBV9, the J call TRBJ1-2; D possibly corresponds to TRBD1 (5 bases). The germline V and J ends were trimmed by 0 bases and 5 bases, with 8 bases remaining between them. The CDR3 is made up of 13 amino acids. From germline, CDR1 is SGDLS and CDR2 YYNGEE. CDR3 coding DNA: TGTGCCAGCAGCGTAGAGGAGGGGTATGGCTACACCTTC. It encodes CASSVEEGYGYTF.

In the case of this clonotype: An end of the junction does not agree with germline; a read error may underlie this. The DNA for the CDR3 is TGTGCCAGCGGTCGGGGGTCGAACACTGAAACTTTCTTT. This translates into CASGRGSNTETFF. This chain uses TRBV6-6 with TRBJ1-1; a possible D gene is TRBD1 (5 bases). CDR1 is MNHNY, CDR2 SVGAGI, per germline (reference sequence). This CDR3 has 13 residues.

This clonotype was observed at least ten times. The chain couples TRBV27 to TRBJ1-1; TRBD1 might be the D (5 bases). This CDR3 comprises 13 residues. Trimming shortened V by 5 bases and J by 3 bases, and 10 bases separated the two germline ends. Germline lookup yields CDR1 MNHEY and CDR2 SMNVEV (reference sequence). The CDR3: CASSGTADTEAFF. In nucleotides, the CDR3 is TGTGCCAGCAGTGGGACGGCAGACACTGAAGCTTTCTTT.

CDR3 in amino acids: CASSQLERNIQYF. CDR3 nucleotides: TGTGCCAGCAGCCAATTGGAAAGGAACATTCAGTACTTC. The rearrangement joins TRBV3-1 to TRBJ2-5; D gene unclear. The end of the DNA fits TRBJ2-4 better, so the J call may be wrong. The CDR3 length is 13 residues. From germline, CDR1 is LGHDT and CDR2 YNNKEL (reference sequence).

This clonotype occurred many times. The V and J genes are TRBV7-3 and TRBJ2-7; TRBD2 aligns across 9 bases. Trimming cost V 5 bases and J 6 bases; bases outside gene matches: 14. The CDR3 loop spans 16 amino acids. CDR1 is SGHTA, CDR2 FQGTGA, per germline. CDR3 DNA: TGTGCCAGCAGCAGACCCAGTAGCGGGGGAGCTGGCGAGCAGTACTTC. Its protein is CASSRPSSGGAGEQYF.

This clonotype was observed a few times. A much larger clonotype is one base distant, so this may be a read error. The chain is built from TRBV10-3 and TRBJ1-2; D is ambiguous. CDR3 size: 13 residues. Germline V gives CDR1 ENHRY, CDR2 SYGVKD. Deletions cut 6 bases from V and 6 bases from J, with 14 bases between. This chain's CDR3 is CAIRTGAPHGYTF. The DNA of the CDR3 is TGTGCCATCAGGACGGGAGCGCCTCATGGCTACACCTTC.

In DNA, the CDR3 is TGTGCCAGCAGCTTAGCAATCGCAGGGGGTTCGAATGAGCAGTTCTTC. Translating it yields CASSLAIAGGSNEQFF. The chain carries TRBV7-2 and TRBJ2-1; 7 positions match TRBD1. Germline CDR1 is SGHTA and CDR2 is FQGNSA. This CDR3 is 16 amino acids long. J was trimmed by 7 bases and V by 0 bases; bases with no gene match: 9.

This chain joins TRBV7-9 and TRBJ2-5; D is possibly TRBD1 or TRBD2 (5 bases each). Trimming stripped 3 bases from V and 1 base from J, with 15 bases between. The CDR3 has 16 residues. Germline CDR1 SEHNR, CDR2 FQNEAQ (reference sequence). The CDR3: CASSFYPRGLQETQYF. Written as DNA, the CDR3 is TGTGCCAGCAGCTTTTACCCCCGGGGCCTCCAAGAGACCCAGTACTTC. Full variable domain (remainder filled in from reference TRBV7-9 and TRBJ2-5): DTGVSQNPRHKITKRGQNVTFRCDPISEHNRLYWYRQTLGQGPEFLTYFQNEAQLEKSRLLSDRFSAERPKGSFSTLEIQRTEQGDSAMYLCASSFYPRGLQETQYFGPGTRLLVL.